One T cell receptor (beta chain) is described in this entry. Its antigen is undetermined. This sample is drawn from a study of cytomegalovirus exposure and HLA in healthy donors. Turning to the study itself: The approximately 660 first-cohort repertoires shared a platform with the roughly 110 validation repertoires, as reported in a later analysis.

General study results and limits: The authors listed 164 TCR beta chains as cytomegalovirus-associated. Specific recognition of CMV antigens was confirmed in vitro for a few chains (all CMV-associated).

These donors were members of the 120-subject validation cohort, a group separate from the roughly 670-subject first cohort. Assay used: immunoSEQ multiplex PCR; TCRdb lists only in-frame clones, some missing. Among some 98,000 clones listed, around 88% were seen once. Material for sequencing was PBMCs. The sequence came from a woman in her twenties or thirties in good health and CMV-seronegative.

The CDR3 loop is CASSVESSDETQYF. Here the CDR3 DNA reads TGTGCCAGCAGCGTAGAAAGTAGCGATGAGACCCAGTACTTC. This sequence joins TRBV9 and TRBJ2-5; the D gene is possibly TRBD2 (5 bases). The CDR3 covers 14 residues. With 0 bases removed from V and 5 bases from J, the gap between germline ends came to 11 bases. The germline V gene encodes CDR1 SGDLS and CDR2 YYNGEE.